These 18 T cell receptor beta chains share one sample of origin, sequenced in a study of tissue T cells after allogeneic stem cell transplantation. The time point is: mouse harvest day 14 after allogeneic transplant. The graft held 10^6 splenic CD5+ T cells and 10^7 T-cell-depleted bone marrow cells. TCRdb keeps only in-frame clones here, not all; method: immunoSEQ multiplex PCR. The repertoire has under 4,500 clones, around half of them found once; the top ten carry roughly 40%. The sample was lymph node tissue. Receptors originate from a female BALB/c mouse given C57BL/6 T cells with graft-versus-host disease after an allogeneic hematopoietic cell transplant.

This clone was seen only a few times. Gene labels here are mouse ones. The read ends 1 residue before the CDR3 terminus; that terminus is restored from the germline J gene. This rearrangement joins TRBV26 to TRBJ1-4, with a weak D call TRBD1 (5 bases). Between the trimmed V and J ends, which lost 2 bases and 0 bases, there was a span of 10 bases. This CDR3 has 16 residues. Germline values: CDR1 KGHPV, CDR2 FQNQEV (reference sequence). The sequenced CDR3 bases are TGTGCCAGCAGTCTGGGGGGTTTTATTTCCAACGAAAGATTATTT. Its protein is CASSLGGFISNERLF. Given in full, the CDR3 is CASSLGGFISNERLFF.

This clone was counted between two and nine times. Mouse names are used for the genes. The read ends 1 residue before the CDR3 terminus; that terminus is restored from the germline J gene. This chain links TRBV23 with TRBJ1-5; the table's D call TRBD1 went unverified against the DNA. The CDR3 runs 15 residues. Germline CDR1 is KGHTA and CDR2 is FQNQQP. CDR3 sequence: CSSSQSGRSNQAPLF. The sequenced CDR3 bases are TGCTCCAGCAGTCAATCAGGCAGGAGCAACCAGGCTCCGCTT.

Regarding this clone: Mouse names are used for the genes. The part of the CDR3 DNA that was read is TGTGCTAGTGGGACAGATTCTGGAAATACGCTCTAT. Encoded protein: CASGTDSGNTLY. The full CDR3 reads CASGTDSGNTLYF. The V and J genes are TRBV29 and TRBJ1-3, with 7 bases identical to TRBD1. The read gets to within 1 residue of the CDR3 end, and the germline J gene fills in the rest. The CDR3 runs 13 residues. With 9 bases clipped from V and 0 bases from J, the junction kept 2 bases outside the gene matches. Per the germline V gene, CDR1 is MSHET and CDR2 is SYDVDS.

This clone turned up a few times. Gene names denote mouse genes. The sequence runs out 1 residue before the end of the CDR3; the remainder is reconstructed from the germline J gene. The rearrangement uses TRBV13-2 and TRBJ2-1; D gene unclear. V was clipped by 3 bases and J by 0 bases, with 13 bases between them. Per the germline V gene, CDR1 is NNHNN and CDR2 is SYGAGS (reference sequence). This CDR3 is built from 16 residues. CDR3 DNA, as far as it was read: TGTGCCAGCGGTGTTTCCCCTAAATTTAACTATGCTGAGCAGTTC. Translation gives CASGVSPKFNYAEQF. The CDR3 in full is CASGVSPKFNYAEQFF.

Note on this clone: The gene names here belong to mouse. The sequenced fragment ends 1 residue before the CDR3 boundary, so the rest is inferred from the germline J gene. This sequence joins TRBV31 and TRBJ1-1, with a tentative D call TRBD1 (5 bases). Germline V gene lookup returns CDR1 GKSSPN and CDR2 SITVG. This CDR3 region has 14 residues. Trimming removed 0 bases at V and 0 bases at J, with 8 bases between. CDR3 protein: CAWSLVGANTEVFF. The CDR3 DNA, read in part, is TGTGCCTGGAGTCTAGTGGGGGCAAACACAGAAGTCTTC.

Within the sample, this clone is medium-sized. The listed genes are named as in mouse. The read ends 1 residue before the CDR3 terminus; that terminus is restored from the germline J gene. V gene TRBV1 combines with J gene TRBJ2-3; 11 nucleotides align to TRBD2. The length of the CDR3 is 14 residues. Germline CDR1 reads NSQYPW; CDR2 reads LRSPGD (reference sequence). V was clipped by 2 bases and J by 6 bases; unmatched bases: 1. CDR3 amino acids: CTCSARDWGETLYF. Partial CDR3 DNA: TGCACCTGCAGTGCACGGGACTGGGGGGAAACGCTGTAT.

This clone was seen a few times. Here the gene names and germline are mouse. The CDR3 end is not reached by the read, which stops 1 residue before it; the germline J gene fills it in. The V and J genes are TRBV13-1 and TRBJ2-5, with a possible D match to TRBD1 (6 bases). Trimming removed 1 base from V and 4 bases from J, with 13 bases in between. Germline V CDR1 and CDR2: NSHNY, SYGAGN. This CDR3 has 15 amino acids. CDR3 DNA, as far as it was read: TGTGCCAGCAGTGATAGGGCAGGGGAAGAAGACACCCAGTAC. Translation: CASSDRAGEEDTQY. The complete CDR3 reads CASSDRAGEEDTQYF.

As regards this clone: Gene and germline names: mouse. The observed sequence ends 1 residue before the CDR3 terminus, with the missing tail filled in from the germline J gene. The chain has TRBV15 and TRBJ2-5, with 8 bases identical to TRBD2. Germline assignment: CDR1 SGHND and CDR2 FRSKSL. The CDR3 extends over 14 amino acids. With V trimmed by 4 bases and J by 5 bases, 5 bases remained unmatched. The sequenced part of the CDR3 DNA is TGTGCCAGCAGTTCTCACTGGGGGAGAGACACCCAGTAC. As protein: CASSSHWGRDTQY. The whole CDR3 reads CASSSHWGRDTQYF.

Remarks on this clone: Gene names refer to mouse genes. Read coverage stops 1 residue before the CDR3 terminus; the germline J gene supplies the remainder. The chain combines TRBV26 with TRBJ1-1; possibly TRBD1 for D (6 bases). The CDR3 contains 14 residues. Trimming pared 3 bases from V and 3 bases from J, leaving 11 bases between. Germline CDR1 KGHPV, CDR2 FQNQEV (reference sequence). CDR3 DNA, as far as it was read: TGTGCCAGCAGTCTTTCGGGACATCACACAGAAGTCTTC. Its protein is CASSLSGHHTEVF. The entire CDR3 protein is CASSLSGHHTEVFF.

Points on this clone: The gene symbols are mouse symbols. The read is 1 residue too short to cover the CDR3 end, so that end is filled in from the germline J gene. V and J are TRBV3 and TRBJ1-3, with TRBD1 as a possible D gene (5 bases). The germline gives CDR1 SNHLY, CDR2 FYNGKV (reference sequence). CDR3 length: 14 amino acids. Trimming left V 1 base short and J 2 bases short, with 6 bases between. The chain's CDR3 is CASSLGGAGNTLYF. The part of the CDR3 DNA that was read is TGTGCCAGCAGCTTAGGGGGGGCTGGAAATACGCTCTAT. Full variable domain (remainder filled in from reference TRBV3 and TRBJ1-3): GPKVLQIPSHQIIDMGQMVTLNCDPVSNHLYFYWYKQILGQQMEFLVNFYNGKVMEKSKLFKDQFSVERPDGSYFTLKIQPTALEDSAVYFCASSLGGAGNTLYFGEGSRLIVV.

By proportion, this clone is large. The gene names given are mouse names. The CDR3 goes on 1 residue after the read ends, and that part is filled in from the germline J gene. This chain joins TRBV2 and TRBJ1-4, with D maybe TRBD1 (5 bases). Trimming took 0 bases from V and 4 from J, leaving 9 bases between them. This CDR3 is 15 amino acids long. CDR1 is LGHNA and CDR2 is YSYQKL in the germline V gene. Incomplete CDR3 DNA: TGTGCCAGCAGCCAAGATCAGGGAATCAACGAAAGATTATTT. Encoded protein: CASSQDQGINERLF. The whole CDR3 is CASSQDQGINERLFF.

About this clone itself: Mouse names are used for the genes. This chain's CDR3 is CSSSPGQNTEVFF. Incomplete CDR3 DNA: TGCTCCAGCAGTCCGGGACAGAACACAGAAGTCTTC. The chain couples TRBV23 to TRBJ1-1; the DNA was not used to check the table's D call, TRBD1. The read ends 1 residue shy of where the CDR3 ends; the end is completed using the germline J gene. This CDR3 contains 13 residues. Per germline, CDR1 KGHTA and CDR2 FQNQQP.

Turning to this clone: Gene names are the mouse ones. The read ends 1 residue early relative to the CDR3; the germline J gene fills the gap. The V call is TRBV5, the J call TRBJ2-1, with TRBD1 matching 7 bases. Germline CDR1 reads LGHNA; CDR2 reads YNLKQL (reference sequence). The ends lost 1 base at V and 3 bases at J; junction bases unmatched: 3. The CDR3 sequence is 15 residues long. CDR3 residues: CASSQGWDSYAEQFF. Incomplete CDR3 DNA: TGTGCCAGCAGCCAAGGGTGGGACAGCTATGCTGAGCAGTTC.

With regard to this clone: Here the gene names and germline are mouse. The CDR3 is cut off 1 residue early in the read; its end comes from the germline J gene. This chain connects TRBV16 to TRBJ1-4; D perhaps matches TRBD1 (6 bases). Germline loops: CDR1 SGHSA, CDR2 FRNQAP. The CDR3 is made up of 15 amino acids. V was pared by 5 bases and J by 4 bases, with 14 bases between. CDR3 bases read: TGTGCAAGCAGCCCCCGGGACATCCTCAACGAAAGATTATTT. It codes for CASSPRDILNERLF. The whole CDR3 is CASSPRDILNERLFF.

Worth noting for this clone: Each gene name is a mouse one. The read ends 1 residue early relative to the CDR3; the germline J gene fills the gap. V is TRBV13-2 and J is TRBJ2-4; TRBD2 aligns across 9 bases. From germline, CDR1 is NNHNN and CDR2 SYGAGS (reference sequence). CDR3 length equals 14 residues. The V gene end was trimmed by 5 bases and the J gene end by 3 bases; junction bases not matched to a gene: 4. CDR3 sequence reads: CASGRLGVQNTLYF. The covered CDR3 bases are TGTGCCAGCGGGAGACTGGGGGTCCAAAACACCTTGTAC.

This clone was found a few times. The gene symbols are mouse symbols. The CDR3 end is not reached by the read, which stops 1 residue before it; the germline J gene fills it in. The chain combines TRBV31 with TRBJ2-7; D not resolved. Trimming left V 1 base short and J 4 bases short, with 8 bases between. CDR3 size: 12 residues. Germline V lookup: CDR1 GKSSPN, CDR2 SITVG. CDR3 residues: CAWSQGGYEQYF. CDR3 bases read: TGTGCCTGGAGTCAGGGTGGATATGAACAGTAC.

A note on this clone: Gene names refer to mouse genes. The observed sequence ends 1 residue before the CDR3 terminus, with the missing tail filled in from the germline J gene. The chain links TRBV13-1 to TRBJ1-4, with TRBD1 matching over 9 bases. Germline V gene sequence: CDR1 NSHNY, CDR2 SYGAGN. There are 15 residues in the CDR3. The V gene end was trimmed by 2 bases and the J gene end by 4 bases; junction bases not matched to a gene: 3. CDR3 residues: CASSEGQGGNERLFF. CDR3 bases read: TGTGCCAGCAGTGAGGGACAGGGAGGCAACGAAAGATTATTT.

Regarding this clone: The genes and germline here are from mouse. Coverage ceases 1 residue before the CDR3 finishes, and the germline J gene fills in the end. J is TRBJ2-7 and V is TRBV13-2, with D perhaps matching TRBD1 or TRBD2 (5 bases each). V lost 4 bases to trimming and J lost 3 bases, with 11 bases between them. Per germline, CDR1 NNHNN and CDR2 SYGAGS (reference sequence). This CDR3 has 13 amino acids. CDR3 bases read: TGTGCCAGCGGTAGGGGACGGGACTATGAACAGTAC. Translation: CASGRGRDYEQY. The complete CDR3 protein is CASGRGRDYEQYF.